Detailed here is one T cell receptor beta chain. As yet, its antigen is unknown. This record comes from a study of OX40 agonist ivuxolimab in advanced cancers. Sequencing used immunoSEQ multiplex PCR; TCRdb keeps in-frame clones, though not all of them. The sample has some 17,000 clones, around 67% seen once. Germline V lookup: CDR1 SGHRS, CDR2 YFSETQ. The CDR3 length is 15 residues. V lost 0 bases to trimming and J lost 6 bases; unmatched junction nucleotides: 4. General study findings and limits: Compared with CD4+, CD8+ T cells on average had more expanded clones.

The sample was CD4+ or CD8+ T cells sorted from blood, taken in a trial of the OX40 agonist ivuxolimab. The chain recombines TRBV5-1 with TRBJ2-7; TRBD1 agrees at 12 bases. The source of this sequence is an adult with an advanced solid tumor such as melanoma, head and neck, liver or kidney cancer. In DNA, the CDR3 is TGCGCCAGCAGCTTGGGGGGACAGGGGGCGATCGAGCAGTACTTC. Protein sequence: CASSLGGQGAIEQYF. Drawing the rest from reference TRBV5-1 and TRBJ2-7, the complete variable domain is KAGVTQTPRYLIKTRGQQVTLSCSPISGHRSVSWYQQTPGQGLQFLFEYFSETQRNKGNFPGRFSGRQFSNSRSEMNVSTLELGDSALYLCASSLGGQGAIEQYFGPGTRLTVT.